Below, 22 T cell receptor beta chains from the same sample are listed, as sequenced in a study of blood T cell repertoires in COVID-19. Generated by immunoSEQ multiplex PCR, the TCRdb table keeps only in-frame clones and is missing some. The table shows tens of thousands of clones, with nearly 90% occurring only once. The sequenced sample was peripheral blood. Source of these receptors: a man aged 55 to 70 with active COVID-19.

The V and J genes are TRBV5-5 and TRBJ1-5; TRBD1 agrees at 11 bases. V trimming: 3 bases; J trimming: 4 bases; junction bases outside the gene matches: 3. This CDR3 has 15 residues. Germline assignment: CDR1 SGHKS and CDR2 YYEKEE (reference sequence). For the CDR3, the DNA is TGTGCCAGCAGCTCGGACAGGGGGCCAAATCAGCCCCAGCATTTT. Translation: CASSSDRGPNQPQHF.

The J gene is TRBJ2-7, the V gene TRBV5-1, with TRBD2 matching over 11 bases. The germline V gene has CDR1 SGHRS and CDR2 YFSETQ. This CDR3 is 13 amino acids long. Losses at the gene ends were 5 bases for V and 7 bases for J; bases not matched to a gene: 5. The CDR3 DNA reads TGCGCCAGCAGTTCGGGACTAGCGGCTGAGCAGTACTTC. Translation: CASSSGLAAEQYF.

CDR3 bases: TGTGCTAGTGGTTTGGTACCGGCAGGGGAGGGCTCCTACGAGCAGTACTTC. It translates to CASGLVPAGEGSYEQYF. The V gene is TRBV12-5, the J gene TRBJ2-7; the D gene is possibly TRBD2 (7 bases). CDR1 LGHNT and CDR2 FRNRAP come from the germline V gene. V lost 0 bases and J lost 0, with 15 bases in between. The CDR3 has 17 amino acids.

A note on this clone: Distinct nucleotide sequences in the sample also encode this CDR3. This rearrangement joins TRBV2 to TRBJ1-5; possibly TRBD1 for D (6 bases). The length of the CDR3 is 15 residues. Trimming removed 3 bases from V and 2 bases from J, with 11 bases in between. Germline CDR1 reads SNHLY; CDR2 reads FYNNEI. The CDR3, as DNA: TGTGCCAGCAGTGAGGCAGGGGTGGGCAATCAGCCCCAGCATTTT. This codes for CASSEAGVGNQPQHF. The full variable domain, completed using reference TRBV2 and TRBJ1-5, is EPEVTQTPSHQVTQMGQEVILRCVPISNHLYFYWYRQILGQKVEFLVSFYNNEISEKSEIFDDQFSVERPDGSNFTLKIRSTKLEDSAMYFCASSEAGVGNQPQHFGDGTRLSIL.

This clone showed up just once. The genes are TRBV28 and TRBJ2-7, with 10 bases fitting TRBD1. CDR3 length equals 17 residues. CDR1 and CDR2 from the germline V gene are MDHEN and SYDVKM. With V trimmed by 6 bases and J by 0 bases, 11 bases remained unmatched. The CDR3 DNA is TGTGCCAGCAGGGGCCGACAGGGGGCCCTCCTCTCCTACGAGCAGTACTTC. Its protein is CASRGRQGALLSYEQYF.

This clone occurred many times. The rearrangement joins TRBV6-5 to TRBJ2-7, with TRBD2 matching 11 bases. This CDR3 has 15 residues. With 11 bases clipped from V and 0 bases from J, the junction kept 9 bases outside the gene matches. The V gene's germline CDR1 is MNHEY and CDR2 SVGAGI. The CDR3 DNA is TGTGCCGCGCGACTAGCGGGGCTAAGCTCCTACGAGCAGTACTTC. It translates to CAARLAGLSSYEQYF.

Here the CDR3 reads CASRRQGRSTEAFF. The CDR3 bases are TGTGCCAGCAGGAGACAGGGGCGGAGCACTGAAGCTTTCTTT. The chain carries TRBV27 and TRBJ1-1; 8 bases match TRBD1. The CDR3 has 14 residues. Trimming removed 6 bases from V and 4 bases from J; junction bases left unmatched: 7. Germline V gene data show CDR1 as MNHEY and CDR2 as SMNVEV (reference sequence).

For the CDR3, the DNA is TGTGCCAGCAGCGGACGGACTAGCGGGAGTTACGAGCAGTACTTC. Its protein is CASSGRTSGSYEQYF. The chain carries TRBV5-4 and TRBJ2-7, with 13 nucleotides matching TRBD2. The germline V gene encodes CDR1 SGHNT and CDR2 YYREEE (reference sequence). V was clipped by 4 bases and J by 4 bases; unmatched bases: 5. CDR3 size: 15 residues.

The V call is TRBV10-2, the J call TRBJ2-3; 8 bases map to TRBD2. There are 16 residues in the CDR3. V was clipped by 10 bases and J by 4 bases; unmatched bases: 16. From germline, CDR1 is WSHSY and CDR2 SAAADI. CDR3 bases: TGCGCCACCTCCTTGGGGGGAGGGACTAGGCCAGATACGCAGTATTTT. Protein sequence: CATSLGGGTRPDTQYF.

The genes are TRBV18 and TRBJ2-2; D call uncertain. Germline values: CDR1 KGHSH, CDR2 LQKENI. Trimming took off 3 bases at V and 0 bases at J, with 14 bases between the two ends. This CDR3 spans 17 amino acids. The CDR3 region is CASSPRSTATNTGELFF. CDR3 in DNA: TGTGCCAGCTCACCTCGTTCAACAGCTACGAACACCGGGGAGCTGTTTTTT. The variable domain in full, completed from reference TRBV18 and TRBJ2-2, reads NAGVMQNPRHLVRRRGQEARLRCSPMKGHSHVYWYRQLPEEGLKFMVYLQKENIIDESGMPKERFSAEFPKEGPSILRIQQVVRGDSAAYFCASSPRSTATNTGELFFGEGSRLTVL.

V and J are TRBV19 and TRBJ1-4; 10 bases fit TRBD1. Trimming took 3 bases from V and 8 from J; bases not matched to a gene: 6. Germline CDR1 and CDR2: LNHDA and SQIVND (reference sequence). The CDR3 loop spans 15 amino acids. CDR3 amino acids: CASSMGGTGEEKLFF. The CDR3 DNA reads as TGTGCCAGTAGTATGGGCGGGACAGGGGAAGAAAAACTGTTTTTT. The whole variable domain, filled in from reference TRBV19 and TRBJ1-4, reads DGGITQSPKYLFRKEGQNVTLSCEQNLNHDAMYWYRQDPGQGLRLIYYSQIVNDFQKGDIAEGYSVSREKKESFPLTVTSAQKNPTAFYLCASSMGGTGEEKLFFGSGTQLSVL.

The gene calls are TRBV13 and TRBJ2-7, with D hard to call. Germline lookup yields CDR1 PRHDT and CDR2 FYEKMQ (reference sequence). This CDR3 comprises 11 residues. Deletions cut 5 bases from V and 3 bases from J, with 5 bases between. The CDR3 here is CASSLNYEQYF. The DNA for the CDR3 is TGTGCCAGCAGCCTAAACTACGAGCAGTACTTC.

The CDR3 loop reads CASSLLPGGSYNEQFF. The CDR3 DNA follows: TGTGCCAGCAGCTTATTACCCGGGGGCTCCTACAATGAGCAGTTCTTC. This chain uses TRBV7-6 with TRBJ2-1; the D gene is possibly TRBD2 (6 bases). This CDR3 region has 16 residues. The V gene's germline CDR1 is SGHVS and CDR2 FNYEAQ. Trimming cost V 2 bases and J 0 bases, with 11 bases left between them.

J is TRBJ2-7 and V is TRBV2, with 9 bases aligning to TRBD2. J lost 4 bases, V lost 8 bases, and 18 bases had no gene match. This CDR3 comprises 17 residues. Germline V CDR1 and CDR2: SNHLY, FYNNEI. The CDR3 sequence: CASQGLASTGVQYEQYF. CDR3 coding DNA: TGTGCCAGCCAAGGACTAGCGTCAACGGGGGTCCAATACGAGCAGTACTTC. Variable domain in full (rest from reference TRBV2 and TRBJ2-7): EPEVTQTPSHQVTQMGQEVILRCVPISNHLYFYWYRQILGQKVEFLVSFYNNEISEKSEIFDDQFSVERPDGSNFTLKIRSTKLEDSAMYFCASQGLASTGVQYEQYFGPGTRLTVT.

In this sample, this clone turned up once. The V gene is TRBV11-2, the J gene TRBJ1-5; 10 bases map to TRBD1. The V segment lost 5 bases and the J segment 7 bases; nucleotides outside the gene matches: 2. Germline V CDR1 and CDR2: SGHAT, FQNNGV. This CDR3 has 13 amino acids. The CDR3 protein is CASSLDRGQPQHF. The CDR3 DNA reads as TGTGCCAGCAGCCTGGACAGGGGGCAGCCCCAGCATTTT. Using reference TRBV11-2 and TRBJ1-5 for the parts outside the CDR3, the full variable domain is EAGVAQSPRYKIIEKRQSVAFWCNPISGHATLYWYQQILGQGPKLLIQFQNNGVVDDSQLPKDRFSAERLKGVDSTLKIQPAKLEDSAVYLCASSLDRGQPQHFGDGTRLSIL.

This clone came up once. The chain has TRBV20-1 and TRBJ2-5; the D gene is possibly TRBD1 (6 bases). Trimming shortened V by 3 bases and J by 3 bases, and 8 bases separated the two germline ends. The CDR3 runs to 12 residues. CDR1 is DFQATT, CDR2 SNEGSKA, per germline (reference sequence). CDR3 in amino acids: CSASKGEETQYF. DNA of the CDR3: TGCAGTGCTAGTAAGGGGGAAGAGACCCAGTACTTC.

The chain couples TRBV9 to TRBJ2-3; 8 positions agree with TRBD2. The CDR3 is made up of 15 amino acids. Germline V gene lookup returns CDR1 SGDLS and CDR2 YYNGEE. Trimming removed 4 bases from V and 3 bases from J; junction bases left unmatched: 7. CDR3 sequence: CASSLSGIITDTQYF. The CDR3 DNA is TGTGCCAGCAGCCTTAGCGGGATAATAACAGATACGCAGTATTTT.

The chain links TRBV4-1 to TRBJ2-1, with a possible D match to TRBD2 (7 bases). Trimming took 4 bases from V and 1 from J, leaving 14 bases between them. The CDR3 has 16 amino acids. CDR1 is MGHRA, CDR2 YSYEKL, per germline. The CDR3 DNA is TGCGCCAGCAGCCCCCGGGGGGCTAGTTCCTACAATGAGCAGTTCTTC. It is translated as CASSPRGASSYNEQFF.

The chain's CDR3 is CASARAISGELFF. The CDR3 DNA sequence: TGCGCCAGTGCGAGAGCGATCTCCGGGGAGCTGTTTTTT. The J gene is TRBJ2-2, the V gene TRBV10-2, with no clear D. The germline V gene encodes CDR1 WSHSY and CDR2 SAAADI. CDR3 length equals 13 residues. V was cut by 9 bases and J by 6 bases, with 14 bases left in between.

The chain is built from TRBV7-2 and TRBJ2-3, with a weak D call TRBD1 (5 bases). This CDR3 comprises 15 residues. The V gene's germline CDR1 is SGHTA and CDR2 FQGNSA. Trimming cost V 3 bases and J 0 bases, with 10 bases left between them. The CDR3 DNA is TGTGCCAGCAGCTTCGGCCAGGGTAGCACAGATACGCAGTATTTT. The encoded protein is CASSFGQGSTDTQYF.

The CDR3 bases are TGCAGCGTGAAACCGGGGGAGGGGGATAATGAAAAACTGTTTTTT. It translates to CSVKPGEGDNEKLFF. The rearrangement joins TRBV29-1 to TRBJ1-4; D is perhaps TRBD1 (6 bases). The CDR3 extends over 15 amino acids. Per the germline V gene, CDR1 is SQVTM and CDR2 is ANQGSEA. V dropped 6 bases and J dropped 4 bases, with 18 bases sitting between them.

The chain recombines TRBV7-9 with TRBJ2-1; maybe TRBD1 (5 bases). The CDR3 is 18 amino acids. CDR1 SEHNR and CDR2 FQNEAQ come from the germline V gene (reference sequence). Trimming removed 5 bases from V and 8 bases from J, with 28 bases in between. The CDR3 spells CASSPGAGGSPGSDEQFF. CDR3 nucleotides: TGTGCCAGCAGCCCTGGGGCAGGCGGATCCCCCGGTTCAGATGAGCAGTTCTTC.